The 9 T cell receptor beta chains reported below all come from one sample, sequenced in a study of technical replicates of blood from a few donors. Assay: immunoSEQ multiplex PCR; the TCRdb copy retains only in-frame clones and omits some. This table holds 66,000 or so clones, 88% found once. Sequencing was performed on PBMCs. The receptors shown here come from a human donor in good health. Some clones in this sample may be carry-over from other donors' samples.

This clone was detected a few times. The chain joins TRBV18 to TRBJ1-5, with TRBD1 matching over 7 bases. The V gene end was trimmed by 5 bases and the J gene end by 0 bases; junction bases not matched to a gene: 4. Germline V gene data show CDR1 as KGHSH and CDR2 as LQKENI. CDR3 size: 15 residues. DNA for the CDR3: TGTGCCAGCTCAACCGGGACAGATAGCAATCAGCCCCAGCATTTT. Its translation: CASSTGTDSNQPQHF.

The chain couples TRBV2 to TRBJ1-5, with no clear D. Per germline, CDR1 SNHLY and CDR2 FYNNEI. V lost 8 bases and J lost 2, with 10 bases in between. The CDR3 has 13 amino acids. The CDR3 reads CASGGLGNQPQHF. For the CDR3, the DNA is TGTGCCAGCGGCGGACTGGGCAATCAGCCCCAGCATTTT.

The chain couples TRBV29-1 to TRBJ2-3; tentative D call: TRBD2 (5 bases). Trimming left V 8 bases short and J 2 bases short, with 14 bases between. Germline V gene lookup returns CDR1 SQVTM and CDR2 ANQGSEA. The CDR3 length is 13 residues. Here the CDR3 DNA reads TGCAGCCTCTCCCCGGGGTTCACAGATACGCAGTATTTT. Protein product: CSLSPGFTDTQYF.

DNA of the CDR3: TGCGCCAGCAGCCGCGACGCCCCTTTAGCGGGAGGGAGTACAGATGAGCAGTTCTTC. It yields the protein CASSRDAPLAGGSTDEQFF. This rearrangement joins TRBV4-3 to TRBJ2-1, with 11 bases that match TRBD2. The CDR3 is 19 amino acids. V was pared by 4 bases and J by 8 bases, with 19 bases of the junction left unmatched. Germline CDR1 and CDR2: LGHNA and YSLEER.

This sequence joins TRBV10-3 and TRBJ1-2; D is ambiguous. V was pared by 4 bases and J by 4 bases, with 13 bases between. The CDR3 contains 14 residues. Germline CDR1 and CDR2: ENHRY and SYGVKD. As DNA, the CDR3 is TGTGCCATCAGTGCTTTACAGTCTACCTATGGCTACACCTTC. Protein sequence: CAISALQSTYGYTF.

The CDR3 DNA reads as TGCGCCAGCAGCTTGGATCAGTCCAGTCATCATGAGCAGTTCTTC. This sequence encodes CASSLDQSSHHEQFF. This chain joins TRBV5-1 and TRBJ2-1; D is ambiguous. Trimming cost V 0 bases and J 8 bases, with 15 bases left between them. The CDR3 runs to 15 residues. Germline-derived CDR1 and CDR2 are SGHRS and YFSETQ.

Only a few counts were recorded for this clone. This sequence joins TRBV7-9 and TRBJ1-1; D remains unclear. The V gene lost 4 bases and the J gene lost 1 base, with 13 bases spanning the gap. From germline, CDR1 is SEHNR and CDR2 FQNEAQ (reference sequence). The CDR3 contains 15 residues. The CDR3 loop reads CASSSLALGNTEAFF. The CDR3, as DNA: TGTGCCAGCAGCTCCCTAGCACTCGGGAACACTGAAGCTTTCTTT.

The chain recombines TRBV7-3 with TRBJ2-1, with 12 bases lining up with TRBD2. Germline loops: CDR1 SGHTA, CDR2 FQGTGA. This CDR3 contains 16 residues. The trim removed 2 bases at V and 10 bases at J, leaving 9 bases unmatched. The CDR3 here is CASSLSASGGAREQFF. The CDR3 nucleotides read TGTGCCAGCAGCTTATCAGCTAGCGGGGGGGCCCGGGAGCAGTTCTTC.

In regard to this clone: The junction departs from the called germline gene at one end, perhaps through a read error. The CDR3 sequence: CAWGRGPPMNF. Written as DNA, the CDR3 is TGTGCCTGGGGAAGGGGGCCCCCCATGAACTTC. The chain combines TRBV30 with TRBJ2-7; 7 bases line up with TRBD1. The CDR3 has 11 residues. Germline V gene lookup returns CDR1 GTSNPN and CDR2 SVGIG (reference sequence).